Listed below are T cell receptor beta chains from one sample, sequenced in a study of blood T cell repertoires in COVID-19. Sequencing used immunoSEQ multiplex PCR; TCRdb keeps in-frame clones, though not all of them. The sample holds fewer than 400,000 clones, 83% seen once. The sequenced sample consisted of peripheral blood. The receptors here all came from a young man with active or convalescent COVID-19. CDR3s include the opening cysteine and the closing phenylalanine or tryptophan. D genes are given only for firm matches. Where a row states a size, it is once, few, many or the class of an expanded clone; other rows omit it.

J gene | D gene | clone size | CDR3 length | V gene | CDR3 protein | CDR3 DNA
TRBJ1-1 | . | few | 13 | TRBV9 | CASAEGENTEAFF | TGTGCCAGCGCCGAGGGGGAGAACACTGAAGCTTTCTTT
TRBJ2-1 | TRBD1 | once | 14 | TRBV7-3 | CASSGRDSYNEQFF | TGTGCCAGCAGCGGACGGGACAGCTACAATGAGCAGTTCTTC
TRBJ1-2 | . | once | 15 | TRBV2 | CASTLARGALYGYTF | TGTGCCAGCACGCTCGCCCGGGGGGCTCTCTATGGCTACACCTTC
TRBJ1-2 | . | . | 12 | TRBV21-1 | CASSKTGPTNTF | TGTGCCAGCAGCAAAACTGGGCCGACCAACACCTTC
TRBJ2-3 | . | . | 13 | TRBV14 | CASSRGKAILQYF | TGTGCCAGCAGCCGGGGCAAGGCAATTCTGCAGTATTTT
TRBJ2-5 | TRBD2 | . | 14 | TRBV19 | CASKGVAGPQTQYF | TGTGCCAGTAAAGGAGTAGCGGGGCCTCAGACCCAGTACTTC
TRBJ2-1 | TRBD2 | . | 17 | TRBV19 | CASSTNRLAGVNNEQFF | TGTGCCAGTAGTACGAACCGACTAGCGGGAGTTAACAATGAGCAGTTCTTC
TRBJ1-2 | TRBD1 | . | 14 | TRBV19 | CASSTWGQANGYTF | TGTGCCAGTAGTACCTGGGGACAGGCCAATGGCTACACCTTC
TRBJ2-1 | . | . | 14 | TRBV6-2/TRBV6-3 | CASSNVLGSNEQFF | TGTGCCAGCAGCAACGTCTTGGGCTCCAATGAGCAGTTCTTC
TRBJ2-3 | TRBD2 | . | 15 | TRBV27 | CASRWGGRSTDTQYF | TGTGCCAGTAGGTGGGGAGGGCGGAGCACAGATACGCAGTATTTT
TRBJ1-2 | TRBD1 | . | 12 | TRBV9 | CASRRDSYGYTF | TGTGCCAGCAGGCGGGACAGTTATGGCTACACCTTC
TRBJ1-1 | . | few | 13 | TRBV5-1 | CASSPGMNTEAFF | TGCGCCAGCAGTCCAGGGATGAACACTGAAGCTTTCTTT
TRBJ1-5 | . | . | 13 | TRBV5-4 | CASSPGGNQPQHF | TGTGCCAGCAGCCCAGGGGGCAATCAGCCCCAGCATTTT
TRBJ2-1 | . | once | 13 | TRBV7-9 | CASSWAGRGEQFF | TGTGCCAGCAGCTGGGCAGGTCGGGGTGAGCAGTTCTTC
TRBJ2-7 | TRBD1 | . | 14 | TRBV5-6 | CASSRPGQNYEQYF | TGTGCCAGCAGCAGGCCGGGACAGAACTACGAGCAGTACTTC
TRBJ1-1 | . | . | 11 | TRBV12-3/TRBV12-4 | CASSSTGEAFF | TGTGCCAGCAGTTCGACGGGGGAAGCTTTCTTT
TRBJ1-2 | . | . | 15 | TRBV13 | CASRPPGGANYGYTF | TGTGCCAGCAGGCCGCCGGGGGGAGCTAACTATGGCTACACCTTC
TRBJ1-5 | . | . | 15 | TRBV28 | CASSLEGHSNQPQHF | TGTGCCAGCAGTTTGGAAGGACATAGCAATCAGCCCCAGCATTTT
TRBJ1-2 | TRBD1 | few | 14 | TRBV6-5 | CASRGTGTFYGYTF | TGTGCCAGCAGGGGGACAGGGACTTTCTATGGCTACACCTTC
TRBJ1-3 | TRBD1 | . | 15 | TRBV15 | CATSSTDREGDTIYF | TGTGCCACCAGCAGCACGGACAGGGAAGGGGACACCATATATTTT
TRBJ2-1 | TRBD1 | . | 15 | TRBV25-1 | CASSEADRGYNEQFF | TGTGCCAGCAGTGAGGCGGACAGGGGCTACAATGAGCAGTTCTTC
TRBJ2-7 | TRBD2 | . | 15 | TRBV6-5 | CASSYSAGPSYEQYF | TGTGCCAGCAGTTACTCAGCGGGACCCTCCTACGAGCAGTACTTC
TRBJ2-1 | TRBD2 | . | 15 | TRBV5-1 | CASSLELALYNEQFF | TGCGCCAGCAGCTTGGAACTAGCGCTCTACAATGAGCAGTTCTTC
TRBJ1-2 | TRBD1 | . | 14 | TRBV7-2 | CASSSSGTGVGYTF | TGTGCCAGCAGCTCCTCCGGGACAGGGGTGGGCTACACCTTC
TRBJ2-4 | . | once | 14 | TRBV5-1 | CASSGGIAKNIQYF | TGCGCCAGCAGCGGCGGGATAGCCAAAAACATTCAGTACTTC
TRBJ2-7 | . | . | 13 | TRBV20-1 | CSASEDTPYEQYF | TGCAGTGCTAGTGAGGACACTCCCTACGAGCAGTACTTC
TRBJ2-1 | TRBD2 | . | 15 | TRBV7-3 | CASSFGIAGRNEQFF | TGTGCCAGCAGCTTTGGAATAGCGGGGAGGAATGAGCAGTTCTTC
TRBJ1-1 | TRBD1 | . | 19 | TRBV3-1/TRBV3-2 | CASSPEEGQAPLGRTEAFF | TGTGCCAGCAGCCCAGAAGAGGGACAGGCGCCCCTAGGGAGGACTGAAGCTTTCTTT
TRBJ1-1 | TRBD1 | . | 15 | TRBV2 | CASIPGQGFFTEAFF | TGTGCCAGCATACCGGGACAGGGGTTTTTCACTGAAGCTTTCTTT
TRBJ2-7 | TRBD2 | . | 16 | TRBV6-2/TRBV6-3 | CASSSLRTSGTYEQYF | TGTGCCAGCAGTTCCCTGCGGACTAGCGGGACCTACGAGCAGTACTTC
TRBJ2-1 | TRBD2 | . | 15 | TRBV6-5 | CASSSGTSGYNEQFF | TGTGCCAGCAGTTCCGGGACTAGCGGATACAATGAGCAGTTCTTC
TRBJ2-1 | TRBD2 | . | 14 | TRBV5-1 | CASAQTGGRNEQFF | TGCGCCAGCGCCCAAACGGGGGGACGGAATGAGCAGTTCTTC
TRBJ2-7 | . | . | 14 | TRBV6-6 | CASSLTESSYEQYF | TGTGCCAGCAGTTTGACAGAGAGCTCCTACGAGCAGTACTTC
TRBJ1-2 | . | . | 14 | TRBV6-5 | CASSYYRRGYGYTF | TGTGCCAGCAGTTACTACCGGCGCGGCTATGGCTACACCTTC
TRBJ1-1 | . | few | 14 | TRBV19 | CASSVEPVNTEAFF | TGTGCCAGTAGTGTTGAACCAGTGAACACTGAAGCTTTCTTT
TRBJ2-7 | TRBD2 | . | 15 | TRBV29-1 | CSVETPSGRTYEQYF | TGCAGCGTAGAAACCCCTAGCGGGCGGACCTACGAGCAGTACTTC
TRBJ1-2 | TRBD1 | . | 13 | TRBV18 | CASSPGQGVPHTF | TGTGCCAGCTCACCGGGACAGGGCGTCCCACACACCTTC
TRBJ1-2 | TRBD1 | . | 13 | TRBV27 | CASSLTGGLGYTF | TGTGCCAGCAGTTTGACAGGGGGATTGGGCTACACCTTC
TRBJ2-1 | TRBD2 | . | 13 | TRBV4-1 | CASSPGLVDEQFF | TGCGCCAGCAGCCCTGGACTAGTCGATGAGCAGTTCTTC
TRBJ1-1 | TRBD1 | . | 15 | TRBV6-5 | CASSYDQGGNTEAFF | TGTGCCAGCAGTTACGACCAGGGGGGGAACACTGAAGCTTTCTTT
TRBJ2-5 | . | . | 14 | TRBV30 | CAWSPLGLGETQYF | TGTGCCTGGAGTCCTCTGGGGCTAGGAGAGACCCAGTACTTC
TRBJ2-1 | . | . | 16 | TRBV4-1 | CASSQGATGAYNEQFF | TGCGCCAGCAGCCAAGGTGCCACGGGGGCCTACAATGAGCAGTTCTTC
TRBJ1-4 | TRBD1 | . | 15 | TRBV7-2 | CASSPWGTVNEKLFF | TGTGCCAGCAGCCCCTGGGGGACAGTTAATGAAAAACTGTTTTTT
TRBJ2-7 | TRBD1 | . | 14 | TRBV12-5 | CASGFYRGAYEQYF | TGTGCTAGTGGTTTTTACAGGGGGGCCTACGAGCAGTACTTC
TRBJ2-5 | TRBD1 | many | 13 | TRBV12-3/TRBV12-4 | CASSLTGGETQYF | TGTGCCAGCAGTTTAACAGGGGGCGAGACCCAGTACTTC
TRBJ1-2 | TRBD1 | . | 14 | TRBV13 | CASSLRQGAEGYTF | TGTGCCAGCAGCTTAAGACAGGGGGCGGAAGGCTACACCTTC
TRBJ1-2 | . | . | 12 | TRBV6-5 | CATSPGYYGYTF | TGTGCCACCTCCCCAGGGTACTATGGCTACACCTTC
TRBJ2-1 | TRBD2 | . | 15 | TRBV7-3 | CASSLRAGEVNEQFF | TGTGCCAGCAGCTTAAGAGCGGGAGAGGTCAATGAGCAGTTCTTC
TRBJ2-1 | TRBD1 | once | 15 | TRBV7-2 | CASSLVQGAEHEQFF | TGTGCCAGCAGCTTAGTTCAGGGGGCGGAGCATGAGCAGTTCTTC
TRBJ2-2 | TRBD2 | . | 17 | TRBV13 | CASSLGGAVSRTGELFF | TGTGCCAGCAGTTTGGGAGGGGCGGTCTCGAGAACCGGGGAGCTGTTTTTT
TRBJ1-2 | . | once | 15 | TRBV7-9 | CASSLGAAPNYGYTF | TGTGCCAGCAGCTTAGGGGCAGCTCCTAACTATGGCTACACCTTC
TRBJ1-1 | TRBD1 | . | 16 | TRBV5-1 | CASSFSPGGLNTEAFF | TGCGCCAGCAGCTTTTCACCAGGGGGCCTAAACACTGAAGCTTTCTTT
TRBJ1-6 | . | . | 13 | TRBV7-2 | CASSPVYNSPLHF | TGTGCCAGCAGTCCAGTCTATAATTCACCCCTCCACTTT
TRBJ2-7 | . | . | 15 | TRBV7-2 | CASSLQGRAPHEQYF | TGTGCCAGCAGCTTACAGGGGCGGGCTCCTCACGAGCAGTACTTC